This is a list of T cell receptor beta chains from one sample in a study of T cells after posttransplantation cyclophosphamide. Sequencing used immunoSEQ multiplex PCR; TCRdb keeps in-frame clones, though not all of them. Of 13,000 to 15,000 clones detected, roughly 80% appear once; the ten largest clones hold approximately 1.2%. Sequenced material: memory CD4+ T cells sorted from PBMCs. These TCRs come from a man in his fifties or sixties. CDR3s include the opening cysteine and the closing phenylalanine or tryptophan. The D gene is left open where the match is weak. The size entry is marked missing in some rows and otherwise reads once, few, many or a size class.

v_gene: TRBV5-1; j_gene: TRBJ1-2; d_gene: -; abundance: -; CDR3nt: TGCGCCAGCAGCCTAACAGGGTTTGGCGGCTACACCTTC; CDR3aa: CASSLTGFGGYTF
v_gene: TRBV7-2; j_gene: TRBJ1-5; d_gene: -; abundance: few; CDR3nt: TGTGCCAGCAGCTTTAATGGTAGGGGACAGCCCCAGCATTTT; CDR3aa: CASSFNGRGQPQHF
v_gene: TRBV7-2; j_gene: TRBJ1-3; d_gene: -; abundance: -; CDR3nt: TGTGCCAGCAGCTCTGACAGAGCCTCTGGAAACACCATATATTTT; CDR3aa: CASSSDRASGNTIYF
v_gene: TRBV21-1; j_gene: TRBJ1-1; d_gene: -; abundance: once; CDR3nt: TGTGCCAGCAGCACTCCGGGACAGGAAGCTTTCTTT; CDR3aa: CASSTPGQEAFF
v_gene: TRBV29-1; j_gene: TRBJ2-7; d_gene: -; abundance: -; CDR3nt: TGCAGCGTCGGAGGAGGTCGAACAACCTACGAGCAGTACTTC; CDR3aa: CSVGGGRTTYEQYF
v_gene: TRBV5-5; j_gene: TRBJ1-3; d_gene: -; abundance: -; CDR3nt: TGTGCCAGCAGCTTCCTTTCCGCTCGGGGAAACACCATATATTTT; CDR3aa: CASSFLSARGNTIYF
v_gene: TRBV18; j_gene: TRBJ2-7; d_gene: TRBD1; abundance: -; CDR3nt: TGTGCCAGCTCAAGAAGGCTACAGGGGGCCTACGAGCAGTACTTC; CDR3aa: CASSRRLQGAYEQYF
v_gene: TRBV5-1; j_gene: TRBJ2-7; d_gene: TRBD2; abundance: -; CDR3nt: TGCGCCAGCAGCTTGGGACTAGCGGGAAAGGGGGGGTCCTACGAGCAGTACTTC; CDR3aa: CASSLGLAGKGGSYEQYF
v_gene: TRBV21-1; j_gene: TRBJ2-7; d_gene: -; abundance: few; CDR3nt: TGTGCCAGCAGCCCTATAGGGGGAAGGACAGGATACGAGCAGTACTTC; CDR3aa: CASSPIGGRTGYEQYF
v_gene: TRBV11-1; j_gene: TRBJ2-3; d_gene: -; abundance: -; CDR3nt: TGTGCCAGCAGCTTAAGGGGCGGAACTAGCACAGATACGCAGTATTTT; CDR3aa: CASSLRGGTSTDTQYF
v_gene: TRBV7-2; j_gene: TRBJ1-1; d_gene: -; abundance: -; CDR3nt: TGTGCCAGCAGCCTGGGACTGGGGAACACTGAAGCTTTCTTT; CDR3aa: CASSLGLGNTEAFF
v_gene: TRBV7-3; j_gene: TRBJ2-7; d_gene: -; abundance: -; CDR3nt: TGTGCCAGCAGCTTATACGGGAAGGGCGAGCAGTACTTC; CDR3aa: CASSLYGKGEQYF
v_gene: TRBV7-9; j_gene: TRBJ2-1; d_gene: -; abundance: -; CDR3nt: TGTGCCACCCGAGCGGGTTTGCATTACAATGAGCAGTTCTTC; CDR3aa: CATRAGLHYNEQFF
v_gene: TRBV13; j_gene: TRBJ2-5; d_gene: -; abundance: -; CDR3nt: TGTGCCAGCAGCTTACAGATTGAGGTCCAAGAGACCCAGTACTTC; CDR3aa: CASSLQIEVQETQYF
v_gene: TRBV27; j_gene: TRBJ1-5; d_gene: -; abundance: -; CDR3nt: TGTGCCAGCAGTACGCTCTTGCGGGGTAGCAATCAGCCCCAGCATTTT; CDR3aa: CASSTLLRGSNQPQHF
v_gene: TRBV18; j_gene: TRBJ1-5; d_gene: -; abundance: few; CDR3nt: TGTGCCAGCTCACCATCCGGGGAACAGCCCCAGCATTTT; CDR3aa: CASSPSGEQPQHF
v_gene: TRBV29-1; j_gene: TRBJ1-1; d_gene: -; abundance: -; CDR3nt: TGCAGCGTTGAAACCCTGGCGGCCAGTGGTACTGAAGCTTTCTTT; CDR3aa: CSVETLAASGTEAFF
v_gene: TRBV2; j_gene: TRBJ1-6; d_gene: -; abundance: -; CDR3nt: TGTGCCAGCTCTACAGATAATTCACCCCTCCACTTT; CDR3aa: CASSTDNSPLHF
v_gene: TRBV4-1; j_gene: TRBJ1-1; d_gene: -; abundance: -; CDR3nt: TGCGCCAGCAGCCAAGTATCGAGACCCCCTAAAGCGGCTTTCTTT; CDR3aa: CASSQVSRPPKAAFF
v_gene: TRBV30; j_gene: TRBJ2-7; d_gene: TRBD1; abundance: -; CDR3nt: TGTGCCTGGAGTGCCAGACAGGGAAACGAGCAGTACTTC; CDR3aa: CAWSARQGNEQYF
v_gene: TRBV5-4; j_gene: TRBJ1-2; d_gene: -; abundance: few; CDR3nt: TGTGCCAGCAGCTTGGGGATCAGGGACTCCGGCTACACCTTC; CDR3aa: CASSLGIRDSGYTF
v_gene: TRBV5-6; j_gene: TRBJ1-2; d_gene: -; abundance: -; CDR3nt: TGTGCCAGCAACTCTGCGGGGCGCGGTGGCTACACCTTC; CDR3aa: CASNSAGRGGYTF